The present TCR beta chain was sequenced within a study of blood T cell repertoires in COVID-19. Study-wide context: Acute and convalescent COVID-19 samples came from the United States, Italy and Spain.

The CDR3 has 12 residues. The germline V gene encodes CDR1 SNHLY and CDR2 FYNNEI. Authors' processing steps: The authors estimated nucleated cell counts from reference gene primer amplification. Generated by immunoSEQ multiplex PCR, the TCRdb table keeps only in-frame clones and is missing some. D and trimming were read from the DNA, whereas the V and J calls and clone size are those reported in that table. The table has a few hundred thousand clones, roughly 88% seen once. As to this clone: The junction differs from germline at one of its ends, possibly a read error. The sample has other DNA sequences that encode this CDR3 too.

Sequencing input: peripheral blood. This TCR derives from a woman aged 40 to 50 who had recovered from COVID-19. The chain employs TRBV2 and TRBJ2-7; D unresolved. The CDR3 loop is CASSEAGYEQYF. The DNA of the CDR3 is TGTGCCAGCAGTGAGGCAGGTTACGAGCAATACTTC.